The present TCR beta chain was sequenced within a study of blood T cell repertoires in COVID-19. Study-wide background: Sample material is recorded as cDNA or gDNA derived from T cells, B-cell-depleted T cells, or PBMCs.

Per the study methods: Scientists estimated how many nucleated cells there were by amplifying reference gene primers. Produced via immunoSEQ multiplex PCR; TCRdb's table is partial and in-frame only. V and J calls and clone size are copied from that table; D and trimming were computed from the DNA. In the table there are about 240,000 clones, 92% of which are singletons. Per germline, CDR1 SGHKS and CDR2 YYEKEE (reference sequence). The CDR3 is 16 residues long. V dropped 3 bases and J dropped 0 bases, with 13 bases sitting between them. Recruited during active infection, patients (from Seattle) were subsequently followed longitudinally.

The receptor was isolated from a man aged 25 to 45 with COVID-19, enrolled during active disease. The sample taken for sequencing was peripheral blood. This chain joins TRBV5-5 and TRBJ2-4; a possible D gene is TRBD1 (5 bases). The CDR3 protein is CASSYPLQVAKNIQYF. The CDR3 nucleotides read TGTGCCAGCAGCTACCCCTTACAGGTAGCCAAAAACATTCAGTACTTC.